Listed here are 8 T cell receptor beta chains from one sample, sequenced in a study of blood T cell repertoires in COVID-19. Some clones are missing from TCRdb's copy, which holds only in-frame ones; the method was immunoSEQ multiplex PCR. The data show about 250,000 clones, with approximately 90% seen just once and roughly 6% held by the top ten. The sequenced sample consisted of peripheral blood. Receptors were obtained from a woman in her 30s with COVID-19, enrolled during active disease.

This chain joins TRBV10-3 and TRBJ2-3, with 10 bases lining up with TRBD2. Unmatched junction bases numbered 13, after V lost 5 bases and J lost 8 bases. This CDR3 region has 16 residues. Germline lookup yields CDR1 ENHRY and CDR2 SYGVKD. The CDR3 nucleotides read TGTGCCATCAGTTCCTTTCCTAGCGGGGGTGAAGGTACGCAGTATTTT. It is translated as CAISSFPSGGEGTQYF.

V usage is TRBV2 and J usage is TRBJ1-1; perhaps TRBD1 as D (5 bases). V was shortened by 3 bases and J by 4 bases, with 6 bases between the two germline ends. Germline V gene lookup returns CDR1 SNHLY and CDR2 FYNNEI. CDR3 length equals 12 residues. The CDR3 coding sequence is TGTGCCAGCAGTGACAGGGTCACTGAAGCTTTCTTT. Residues: CASSDRVTEAFF.

J is TRBJ2-7 and V is TRBV2; 7 nucleotides match TRBD2. Germline trimming cut 11 bases from V and 2 bases from J; bases unmatched to any gene: 9. From germline, CDR1 is SNHLY and CDR2 FYNNEI. The CDR3 contains 13 residues. CDR3 amino acids: CALRGGGPYEQYF. The CDR3 nucleotides read TGTGCCTTGAGGGGCGGGGGACCCTACGAGCAGTACTTC.

The chain couples TRBV28 to TRBJ1-3; D may be TRBD1 (6 bases). CDR1 MDHEN and CDR2 SYDVKM come from the germline V gene. Trimming shortened V by 1 base and J by 4 bases, and 14 bases separated the two germline ends. The CDR3 is made up of 16 amino acids. CDR3 sequence: CASSLYVGQPGNTIYF. The DNA for the CDR3 is TGTGCCAGCAGTTTATACGTCGGACAGCCCGGAAACACCATATATTTT.

The V call is TRBV9, the J call TRBJ1-5, with 10 bases identical to TRBD1. The J segment lost 3 bases and the V segment lost 2 bases, leaving 2 bases of the junction unmatched. CDR1 is SGDLS, CDR2 YYNGEE, per germline. The CDR3 totals 15 residues. The CDR3 here is CASSVGTGDNQPQHF. In DNA form, the CDR3 reads TGTGCCAGCAGCGTCGGGACAGGGGACAATCAGCCCCAGCATTTT.

The chain employs TRBV19 and TRBJ2-7, with 8 bases that match TRBD2. Germline V gives CDR1 LNHDA, CDR2 SQIVND (reference sequence). J lost 3 bases, V lost 3 bases, and 7 bases had no gene match. This CDR3 is 15 amino acids long. This CDR3 is CASSIGGGLFYEQYF. CDR3 DNA: TGTGCCAGTAGTATCGGGGGGGGCCTTTTCTACGAGCAGTACTTC.

The chain employs TRBV19 and TRBJ2-5; D is possibly TRBD2 (6 bases). Germline loops: CDR1 LNHDA, CDR2 SQIVND (reference sequence). The CDR3 spans 15 residues. With 5 bases removed from V and 5 bases from J, the gap between germline ends came to 18 bases. The CDR3 coding sequence is TGTGCCAGTAGTCTATGGGACCGCGGGGAGGAGACCCAGTACTTC. Translated: CASSLWDRGEETQYF.

This chain links TRBV6-2 or TRBV6-3 with TRBJ1-6; TRBD1 aligns across 7 bases. Trimming cost V 5 bases and J 9 bases; bases outside gene matches: 7. The CDR3 covers 14 residues. CDR1 and CDR2 from the germline V gene are MNHEY and SVGEGT. CDR3 loop: CASSTGQEISPLHF. The DNA of the CDR3 is TGTGCCAGCAGTACTGGACAGGAGATTTCACCCCTCCACTTT.